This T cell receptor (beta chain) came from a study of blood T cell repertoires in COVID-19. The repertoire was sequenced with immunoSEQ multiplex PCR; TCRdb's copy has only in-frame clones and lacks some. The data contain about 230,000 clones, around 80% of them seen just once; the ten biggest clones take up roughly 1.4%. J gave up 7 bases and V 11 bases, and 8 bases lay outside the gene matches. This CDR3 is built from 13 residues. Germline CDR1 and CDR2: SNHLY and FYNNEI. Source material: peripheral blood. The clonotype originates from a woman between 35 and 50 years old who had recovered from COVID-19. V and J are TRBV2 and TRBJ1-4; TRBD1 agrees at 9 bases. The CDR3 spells CALQGADGEKLFF. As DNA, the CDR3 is TGTGCCTTACAGGGGGCTGACGGTGAAAAACTGTTTTTT. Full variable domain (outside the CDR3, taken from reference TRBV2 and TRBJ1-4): EPEVTQTPSHQVTQMGQEVILRCVPISNHLYFYWYRQILGQKVEFLVSFYNNEISEKSEIFDDQFSVERPDGSNFTLKIRSTKLEDSAMYFCALQGADGEKLFFGSGTQLSVL.